The subject of this entry is one TCR beta chain. Its antigen is still unknown. 5'RACE with constant-segment primers built TCRalpha and TCRbeta cDNA libraries with UMIs. TCRdb recomputed calls from the 5' RACE reads with MiXCR, one row per CDR3 protein. The repertoire includes some 320,000 distinct CDR3 sequences, over 11% of them detected once, and roughly 21% sits in the top ten. The sample is drawn from a study of T-cell memory formation after mild COVID-19. Study overall: TCR clusters mostly belonged to single donors.

Study findings and constraints: Still unconfirmed is whether the second-wave clones peaking on day 37 recognized SARS-CoV-2. While clones contracting from day 15 to 85 were balanced between CD4 and CD8, later expanders leaned CD4+.

V lost 3 bases and J lost 0, with 9 bases in between. This CDR3 region has 13 residues. Germline loops: CDR1 GTSNPN, CDR2 SVGIG (reference sequence). The TCR sequence derives from a young man who had mild COVID-19 (a few samples of this study predate the infection). Cell type and time point are not known. The sequenced sample was PBMCs or a T cell subset sorted from them (not recorded which). The chain combines TRBV30 with TRBJ2-7; maybe TRBD1 (6 bases). The CDR3 coding sequence is TGTGCCTGGAGCCGGGACATCTCCTACGAGCAGTACTTC. Translation gives CAWSRDISYEQYF.